This T cell receptor (beta chain) is from a study of shared clonotypes between healthy human individuals. Germline lookup yields CDR1 MNHEY and CDR2 SMNVEV (reference sequence). V was clipped by 6 bases and J by 0 bases; unmatched bases: 15. The CDR3 totals 18 residues. In replicate PCRs of sorted subsets, roughly 190 ng DNA, approximately 30,000 T cell genomes, was used. Measured with immunoSEQ multiplex PCR; TCRdb has only the in-frame clones, and not every one. The sample carries about 2.2 million clones, 80% to 95% recorded once. Naive CD8 cells comprised CD45RO-negative, CCR7-positively selected cells, excluding terminally differentiated effector memory CD45RA+ cells.

The origin of this receptor is a young man in good health. Some clones in this sample may be carry-over from other donors' samples. Specimen: naive CD8+ T cells from PBMCs. The rearrangement links TRBV27 to TRBJ2-3, with 7 bases matching TRBD2. CDR3 in amino acids: CASSHRDYWTPSTDTQYF. In DNA, the CDR3 is TGTGCCAGCAGCCACCGGGACTATTGGACCCCTAGCACAGATACGCAGTATTTT.